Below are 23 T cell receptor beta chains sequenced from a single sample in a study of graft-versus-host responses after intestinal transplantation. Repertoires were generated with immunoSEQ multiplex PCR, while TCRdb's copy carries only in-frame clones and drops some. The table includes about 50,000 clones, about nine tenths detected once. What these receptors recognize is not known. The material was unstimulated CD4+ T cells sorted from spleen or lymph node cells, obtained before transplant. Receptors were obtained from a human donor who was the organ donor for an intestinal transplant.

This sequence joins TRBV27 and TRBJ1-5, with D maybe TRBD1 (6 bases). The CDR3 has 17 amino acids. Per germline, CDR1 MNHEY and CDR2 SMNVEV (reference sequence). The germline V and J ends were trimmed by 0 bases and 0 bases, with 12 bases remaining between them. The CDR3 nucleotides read TGTGCCAGCAGTTTATCAAGAACAGGGCCTAGCAATCAGCCCCAGCATTTT. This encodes CASSLSRTGPSNQPQHF.

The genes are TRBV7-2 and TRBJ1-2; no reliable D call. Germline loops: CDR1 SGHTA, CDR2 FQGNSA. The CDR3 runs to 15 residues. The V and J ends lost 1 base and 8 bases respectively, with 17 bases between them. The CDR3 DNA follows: TGTGCCAGCAGCTTAGGGGCGCCAGGCAAGGAGGGCTACACCTTC. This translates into CASSLGAPGKEGYTF.

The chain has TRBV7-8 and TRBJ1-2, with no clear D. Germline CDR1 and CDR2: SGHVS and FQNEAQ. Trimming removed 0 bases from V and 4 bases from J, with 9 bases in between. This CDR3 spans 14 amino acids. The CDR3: CASSLAGKSYGYTF. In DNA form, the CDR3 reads TGTGCCAGCAGCTTAGCTGGAAAGAGCTATGGCTACACCTTC.

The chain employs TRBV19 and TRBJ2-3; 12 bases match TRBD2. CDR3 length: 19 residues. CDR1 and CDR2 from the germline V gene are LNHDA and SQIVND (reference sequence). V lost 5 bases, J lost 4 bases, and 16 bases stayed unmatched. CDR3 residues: CASSPYPSGRAGVADTQYF. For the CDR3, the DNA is TGTGCCAGTAGTCCATATCCTAGCGGGAGGGCCGGGGTCGCAGATACGCAGTATTTT. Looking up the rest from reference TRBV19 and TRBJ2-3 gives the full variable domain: DGGITQSPKYLFRKEGQNVTLSCEQNLNHDAMYWYRQDPGQGLRLIYYSQIVNDFQKGDIAEGYSVSREKKESFPLTVTSAQKNPTAFYLCASSPYPSGRAGVADTQYFGPGTRLTVL.

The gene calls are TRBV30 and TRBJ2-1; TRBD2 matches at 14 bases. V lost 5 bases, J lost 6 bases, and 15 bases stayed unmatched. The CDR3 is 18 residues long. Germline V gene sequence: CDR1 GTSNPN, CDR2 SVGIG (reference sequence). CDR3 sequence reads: CAWARGTSGSRGSNEQFF. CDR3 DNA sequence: TGTGCCTGGGCGAGGGGGACTAGCGGGAGTAGGGGCAGCAATGAGCAGTTCTTC.

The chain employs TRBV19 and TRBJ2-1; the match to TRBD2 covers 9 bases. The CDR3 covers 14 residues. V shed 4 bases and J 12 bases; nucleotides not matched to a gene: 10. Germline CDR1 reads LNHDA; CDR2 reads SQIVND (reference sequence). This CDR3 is CASSTLAGGWMQFF. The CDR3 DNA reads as TGTGCCAGTAGTACCCTCGCGGGAGGGTGGATGCAGTTCTTC.

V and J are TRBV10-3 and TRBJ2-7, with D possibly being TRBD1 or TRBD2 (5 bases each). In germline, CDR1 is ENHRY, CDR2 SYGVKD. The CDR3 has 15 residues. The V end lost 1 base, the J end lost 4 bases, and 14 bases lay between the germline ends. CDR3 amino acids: CAISEFGQGPYEQYF. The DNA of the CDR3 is TGTGCCATCAGTGAGTTCGGGCAGGGACCATACGAGCAGTACTTC.

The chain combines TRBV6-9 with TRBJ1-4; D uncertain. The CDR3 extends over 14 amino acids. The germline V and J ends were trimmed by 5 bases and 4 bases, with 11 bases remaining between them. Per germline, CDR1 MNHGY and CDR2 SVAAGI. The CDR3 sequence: CASSPRPVNEKLFF. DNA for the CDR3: TGTGCCAGCAGTCCTCGCCCAGTTAATGAAAAACTGTTTTTT.

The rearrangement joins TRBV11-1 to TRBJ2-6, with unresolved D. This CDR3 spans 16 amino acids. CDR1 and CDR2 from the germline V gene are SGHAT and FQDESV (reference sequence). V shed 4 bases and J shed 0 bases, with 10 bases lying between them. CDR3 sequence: CASSSSRLSGANVLTF. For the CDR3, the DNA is TGTGCCAGCAGCTCCTCCAGGCTCTCTGGGGCCAACGTCCTGACTTTC.

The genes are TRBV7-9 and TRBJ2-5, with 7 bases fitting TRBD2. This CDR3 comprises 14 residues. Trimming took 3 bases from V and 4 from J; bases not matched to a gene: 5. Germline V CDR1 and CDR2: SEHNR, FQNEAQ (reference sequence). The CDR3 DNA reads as TGTGCCAGCAGCTTGAGGGGAGGGAGAGAGACCCAGTACTTC. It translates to CASSLRGGRETQYF.

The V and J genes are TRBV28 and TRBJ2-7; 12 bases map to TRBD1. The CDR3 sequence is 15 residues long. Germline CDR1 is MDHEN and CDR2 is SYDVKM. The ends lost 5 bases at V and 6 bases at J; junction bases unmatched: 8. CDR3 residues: CASSPPGQGAGEQYF. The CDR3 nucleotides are TGTGCCAGCAGTCCCCCGGGACAGGGGGCCGGCGAGCAGTACTTC.

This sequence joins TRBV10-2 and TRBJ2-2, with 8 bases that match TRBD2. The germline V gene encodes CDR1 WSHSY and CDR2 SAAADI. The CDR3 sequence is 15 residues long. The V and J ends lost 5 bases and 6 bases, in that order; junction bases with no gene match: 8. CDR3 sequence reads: CASSRSGRLAGELFF. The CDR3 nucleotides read TGCGCCAGCAGTCGGAGCGGGAGATTAGCCGGGGAGCTGTTTTTT.

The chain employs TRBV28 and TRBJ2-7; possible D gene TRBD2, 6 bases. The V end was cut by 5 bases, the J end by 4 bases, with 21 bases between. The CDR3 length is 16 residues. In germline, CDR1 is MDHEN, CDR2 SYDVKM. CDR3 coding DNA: TGTGCCAGCAGTCCACCCTCGGCGGGACCACCTTACGAGCAGTACTTC. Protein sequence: CASSPPSAGPPYEQYF.

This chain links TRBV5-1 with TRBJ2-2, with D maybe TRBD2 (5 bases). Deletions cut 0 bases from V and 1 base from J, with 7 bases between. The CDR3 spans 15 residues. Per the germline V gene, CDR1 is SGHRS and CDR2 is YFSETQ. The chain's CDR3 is CASSLARVNTGELFF. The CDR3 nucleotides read TGCGCCAGCAGCTTGGCGCGGGTGAACACCGGGGAGCTGTTTTTT.

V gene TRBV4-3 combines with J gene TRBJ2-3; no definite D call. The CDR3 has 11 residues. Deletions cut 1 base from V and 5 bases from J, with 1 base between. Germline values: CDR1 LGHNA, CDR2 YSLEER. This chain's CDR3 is CASSQGDTQYF. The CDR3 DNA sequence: TGCGCCAGCAGCCAAGGAGATACGCAGTATTTT.

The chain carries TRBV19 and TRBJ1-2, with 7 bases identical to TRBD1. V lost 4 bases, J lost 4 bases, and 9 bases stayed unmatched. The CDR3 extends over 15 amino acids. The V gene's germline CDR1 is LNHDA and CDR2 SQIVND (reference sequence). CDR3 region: CASSTSGGRPYGYTF. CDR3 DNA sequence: TGTGCCAGTAGTACTTCAGGGGGACGACCCTATGGCTACACCTTC.

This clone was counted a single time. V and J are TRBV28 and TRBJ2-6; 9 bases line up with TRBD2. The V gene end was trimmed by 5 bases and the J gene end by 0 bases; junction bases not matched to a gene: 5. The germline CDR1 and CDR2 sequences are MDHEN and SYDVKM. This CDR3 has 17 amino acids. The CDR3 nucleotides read TGTGCCAGCAGTCCCCTAGCGGGGCTCTCTGGGGCCAACGTCCTGACTTTC. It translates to CASSPLAGLSGANVLTF.

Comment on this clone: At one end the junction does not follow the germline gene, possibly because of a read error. CDR3 sequence: CASSPLLSNEQYF. DNA of the CDR3: TGTGCCAGTAGTCCGCTCCTCTCCAACGAGCAGTACTTC. The chain has TRBV19 and TRBJ2-7; no clear D. This CDR3 has 13 amino acids. Germline CDR1 and CDR2: LNHDA and SQIVND (reference sequence). The whole variable domain, remainder taken from reference TRBV19 and TRBJ2-7, is DGGITQSPKYLFRKEGQNVTLSCEQNLNHDAMYWYRQDPGQGLRLIYYSQIVNDFQKGDIAEGYSVSREKKESFPLTVTSAQKNPTAFYLCASSPLLSNEQYFGPGTRLTVT.

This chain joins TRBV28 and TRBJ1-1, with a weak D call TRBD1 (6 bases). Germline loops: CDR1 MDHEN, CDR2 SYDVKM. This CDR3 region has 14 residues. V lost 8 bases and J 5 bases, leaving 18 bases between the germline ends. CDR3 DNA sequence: TGTGCCAGCTTGAACAGGGTTGGAAGAACTGAAGCTTTCTTT. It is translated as CASLNRVGRTEAFF.

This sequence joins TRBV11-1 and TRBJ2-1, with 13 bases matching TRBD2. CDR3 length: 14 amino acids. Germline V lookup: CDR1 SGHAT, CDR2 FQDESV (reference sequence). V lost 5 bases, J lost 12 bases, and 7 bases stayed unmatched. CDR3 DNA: TGTGCCAGCAGCCGAAGCGGACTAGCGGGAGTGCAGTTCTTC. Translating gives CASSRSGLAGVQFF.

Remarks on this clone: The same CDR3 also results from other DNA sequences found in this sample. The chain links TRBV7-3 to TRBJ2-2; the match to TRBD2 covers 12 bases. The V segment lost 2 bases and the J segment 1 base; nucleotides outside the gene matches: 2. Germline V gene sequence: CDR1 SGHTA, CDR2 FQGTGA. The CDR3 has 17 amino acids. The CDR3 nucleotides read TGTGCCAGCAGCTTACCGACTAGCGGGAGGAACACCGGGGAGCTGTTTTTT. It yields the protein CASSLPTSGRNTGELFF. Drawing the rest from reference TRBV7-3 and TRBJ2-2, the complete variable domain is GAGVSQTPSNKVTEKGKYVELRCDPISGHTALYWYRQSLGQGPEFLIYFQGTGAADDSGLPNDRFFAVRPEGSVSTLKIQRTERGDSAVYLCASSLPTSGRNTGELFFGEGSRLTVL.

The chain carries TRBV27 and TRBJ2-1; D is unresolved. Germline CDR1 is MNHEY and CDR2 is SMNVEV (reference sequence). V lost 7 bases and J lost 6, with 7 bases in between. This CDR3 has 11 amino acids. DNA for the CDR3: TGTGCCAGCACCCTCCGCAATGAGCAGTTCTTC. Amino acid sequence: CASTLRNEQFF.

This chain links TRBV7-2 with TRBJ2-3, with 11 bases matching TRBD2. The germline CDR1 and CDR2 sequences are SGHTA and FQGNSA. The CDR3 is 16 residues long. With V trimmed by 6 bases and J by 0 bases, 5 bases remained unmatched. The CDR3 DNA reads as TGTGCCAGCAGATTCACTAGCGGGAGTAGCACAGATACGCAGTATTTT. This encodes CASRFTSGSSTDTQYF.